The rows below give T cell receptor beta chains drawn from one sample of a study of cytomegalovirus exposure and HLA in healthy donors. Sequencing used immunoSEQ multiplex PCR; TCRdb keeps in-frame clones, though not all of them. The table has approximately 100,000 clones, approximately 69% seen once. The sequencing input was PBMCs. These TCRs come from a female donor in good health and CMV-seronegative. The CDR3 runs from the conserved cysteine through the conserved F or W. D genes are given only for firm matches. Clone size is not always given. Where it is, it says once, few, many or a class for expanded clones.

j_gene,v_gene,abundance,d_gene,CDR3aa,CDR3nt
TRBJ2-3,TRBV5-1,NA,NA,CASSPEGALVTDTQYF,TGCGCCAGCAGCCCGGAAGGGGCACTTGTGACGGATACGCAGTATTTT
TRBJ2-7,TRBV5-1,NA,TRBD2,CASSLGGLAGEVYEQYF,TGCGCCAGCAGCTTGGGAGGACTAGCGGGAGAGGTCTACGAGCAGTACTTC
TRBJ2-7,TRBV27,once,TRBD2,CASSLTSGSPYEQYF,TGTGCCAGCAGTTTGACTAGCGGGTCACCCTACGAGCAGTACTTC
TRBJ1-5,TRBV28,NA,TRBD1,CASSLTGATQPQHF,TGTGCCAGCAGTCTGACAGGGGCGACTCAGCCCCAGCATTTT
TRBJ1-2,TRBV19,NA,TRBD1,CASSIQGAYYGYTF,TGTGCCAGTAGTATTCAGGGGGCTTACTATGGCTACACCTTC
TRBJ2-5,TRBV19,NA,NA,CASSKWERSQETQYF,TGTGCCAGTAGTAAGTGGGAGAGAAGCCAAGAGACCCAGTACTTC
TRBJ2-2,TRBV5-4,NA,TRBD2,CASSLAGRGGGTGELFF,TGTGCCAGCAGCTTGGCCGGGAGGGGTGGGGGCACCGGGGAGCTGTTTTTT
TRBJ1-1,TRBV2,NA,TRBD1,CASIGLQGRTEAFF,TGTGCCAGCATCGGCCTACAGGGGCGCACTGAAGCTTTCTTT
TRBJ1-2,TRBV6-4,NA,NA,CASILYGYTF,TGTGCCAGCATCCTCTATGGCTACACCTTC
TRBJ2-5,TRBV18,NA,TRBD2,CASSQRTSGTKETQYF,TGTGCCAGCTCACAGCGGACTAGCGGGACGAAAGAGACCCAGTACTTC
TRBJ2-7,TRBV18,NA,NA,CASSPAGLSYEQYF,TGTGCCAGCTCACCAGCGGGGCTCTCCTACGAGCAGTACTTC
TRBJ2-5,TRBV29-1,NA,TRBD1,CSVVPTGGQETQYF,TGCAGCGTTGTTCCGACAGGGGGCCAAGAGACCCAGTACTTC
TRBJ2-5,TRBV5-1,NA,TRBD2,CATHSGSNGQETQYF,TGCGCCACCCATAGCGGGAGTAATGGGCAAGAGACCCAGTACTTC
TRBJ2-3,TRBV19,NA,TRBD1,CASNDRVDTQYF,TGTGCCAGCAATGACAGGGTAGATACGCAGTATTTT
TRBJ1-1,TRBV6-5,NA,TRBD1,CASSDRGPNTEAFF,TGTGCCAGCAGTGACAGGGGGCCGAACACTGAAGCTTTCTTT
TRBJ1-2,TRBV6-1,NA,NA,CASSEAPVPSLTVNYGYTF,TGTGCCAGCAGTGAAGCTCCCGTACCGAGCCTTACAGTTAACTATGGCTACACCTTC
TRBJ1-2,TRBV14,NA,NA,CASSQDLAGRYGYTF,TGTGCCAGCAGCCAAGACCTCGCAGGGAGGTATGGCTACACCTTC
TRBJ1-4,TRBV10-2,NA,NA,CASSDRRRGGEKLFF,TGCGCCAGCAGTGATCGTCGGCGGGGAGGTGAAAAACTGTTTTTT
TRBJ1-1,TRBV19,NA,TRBD1,CASSTPGQGRNEAFF,TGTGCCAGTAGTACACCGGGACAGGGGCGTAATGAAGCTTTCTTT
TRBJ2-7,TRBV7-9,NA,NA,CASSSSTGYEQYF,TGTGCCAGCAGCTCATCAACCGGCTACGAGCAGTACTTC